These 9 T cell receptor beta chains share one sample of origin, sequenced in a study of vaccination effects on CD4 cells after COVID-19. Antigen-specific CD4+ T cells were first expanded with viral peptide pools by the ViraFEST assay and only then sequenced. The culture ran for around nine days, and then CD4+ T cells were isolated. Nobody among the vaccine recipients had prior SARS-CoV-2 infection (nucleocapsid antibodies were negative). Produced via immunoSEQ multiplex PCR; TCRdb's table is partial and in-frame only. The repertoire has about 55,000 clones, 70% of them found once; the top ten carry around 19%. Their cognate antigens are unknown. The sequencing used CD4+ T cells from PBMCs cultured with SARS-CoV-2 spike peptides, collected before COVID-19 vaccination. The receptors originated from a human donor who received a COVID-19 vaccine.

The V and J genes are TRBV29-1 and TRBJ1-1, with D possibly being TRBD1 (5 bases). Germline V gene sequence: CDR1 SQVTM, CDR2 ANQGSEA. This CDR3 region has 14 residues. Trimming left V 4 bases short and J 4 bases short, with 16 bases between. Here the CDR3 DNA reads TGCAGCGTTGCGGTTCGGGGGGGTGGCACTGAAGCTTTCTTT. Its protein product is CSVAVRGGGTEAFF.

The rearrangement links TRBV25-1 to TRBJ1-1, with 7 bases matching TRBD1. The germline V gene encodes CDR1 MGHDK and CDR2 SYGVNS. V shed 6 bases and J 1 base; nucleotides not matched to a gene: 2. This CDR3 is built from 13 residues. This CDR3 reads CASSRQGNTEAFF. The CDR3 DNA reads as TGTGCCAGCAGCAGACAGGGGAACACTGAAGCTTTCTTT.

The rearrangement links TRBV29-1 to TRBJ2-5, with TRBD1 matching over 8 bases. The J segment lost 5 bases and the V segment lost 7 bases, leaving 9 bases of the junction unmatched. Germline V gives CDR1 SQVTM, CDR2 ANQGSEA. The CDR3 is made up of 13 amino acids. The CDR3 DNA is TGCAGCGCCGATGGACAGGGCTTCGAGACCCAGTACTTC. It yields the protein CSADGQGFETQYF. The full variable domain, in which reference TRBV29-1 and TRBJ2-5 provide the parts outside the CDR3, is SAVISQKPSRDICQRGTSLTIQCQVDSQVTMMFWYRQQPGQSLTLIATANQGSEATYESGFVIDKFPISRPNLTFSTLTVSNMSPEDSSIYLCSADGQGFETQYFGPGTRLLVL.

This clone was picked up a small number of times. The chain joins TRBV9 to TRBJ2-2, with 10 bases matching TRBD2. This CDR3 comprises 15 residues. The junction had 5 bases not matched to a gene; V was cut back by 3 bases and J by 6 bases. From germline, CDR1 is SGDLS and CDR2 YYNGEE. CDR3 sequence reads: CASSESGRAAGELFF. CDR3 in DNA: TGTGCCAGCAGCGAAAGCGGGAGGGCCGCCGGGGAGCTGTTTTTT. The full variable domain, with the rest looked up from reference TRBV9 and TRBJ2-2, is DSGVTQTPKHLITATGQRVTLRCSPRSGDLSVYWYQQSLDQGLQFLIQYYNGEERAKGNILERFSAQQFPDLHSELNLSSLELGDSALYFCASSESGRAAGELFFGEGSRLTVL.

This rearrangement joins TRBV19 to TRBJ2-1; no clear D. Looked up from germline, CDR1 is LNHDA and CDR2 is SQIVND (reference sequence). CDR3 length: 14 residues. Trimming took 6 bases from V and 0 from J, leaving 9 bases between them. CDR3 region: CASSALDSYNEQFF. DNA of the CDR3: TGTGCCAGTAGCGCGCTAGACTCCTACAATGAGCAGTTCTTC.

This clone was picked up a small number of times. V and J are TRBV2 and TRBJ1-1, with D tentatively TRBD1 (6 bases). Germline CDR1 and CDR2: SNHLY and FYNNEI. This CDR3 has 12 amino acids. Trimming removed 4 bases at V and 8 bases at J, with 11 bases between. The CDR3 coding sequence is TGTGCCAGCAGTGGGGCAGGGGCCGAAGCTTTCTTT. This gives the protein CASSGAGAEAFF.

The rearrangement joins TRBV6-2 or TRBV6-3 to TRBJ2-7; D possibly corresponds to TRBD2 (5 bases). From germline, CDR1 is MNHEY and CDR2 SVGEGT. V dropped 0 bases and J dropped 3 bases, with 6 bases sitting between them. CDR3 length equals 13 residues. Here the CDR3 DNA reads TGTGCCAGCAGTTACTCAGGACTCTACGAGCAGTACTTC. It specifies CASSYSGLYEQYF.

The rearrangement links TRBV2 to TRBJ2-5; 16 positions agree with TRBD2. The CDR3 loop spans 16 amino acids. The germline V gene encodes CDR1 SNHLY and CDR2 FYNNEI. V lost 8 bases and J lost 5; bases outside the gene matches: 8. The CDR3 DNA sequence: TGTGCCAGCGTCCCGGGACTAGCGGGGGGGACCGAGACCCAGTACTTC. This gives the protein CASVPGLAGGTETQYF.

V gene TRBV28 combines with J gene TRBJ2-2, with 10 bases aligning to TRBD2. Unmatched junction bases numbered 6, after V lost 8 bases and J lost 3 bases. In germline, CDR1 is MDHEN, CDR2 SYDVKM. The CDR3 length is 15 residues. The CDR3 loop is CASLGSGRYTGELFF. In DNA, the CDR3 is TGTGCCAGCCTCGGTAGCGGGAGGTACACCGGGGAGCTGTTTTTT.